The clone carrying this T cell receptor beta chain was seen repeatedly, ten times or more. Time point reported: sample taken at primary tumor resection. The study sequenced unsorted whole RNA from tumor, nontumor lung or frozen PBMC. Trimming took 2 bases from V and 3 from J; bases not matched to a gene: 6. Germline loops: CDR1 LGHDT, CDR2 YNNKEL (reference sequence). The length of the CDR3 is 15 residues. Each TCR cDNA molecule bore a unique molecular identifier. TCRdb re-derived calls from the 5' RACE reads in MiXCR, one entry per CDR3 protein. The data show about 52,000 distinct CDR3 sequences, more than 6.5% seen once. This specimen belongs to a study of spatial heterogeneity in lung cancer. Study overall: Alpha-chain sequences were consistently detected in smaller numbers than beta-chain sequences. On average, each unique TCR and UMI combination appeared more than ten times in raw reads.

The chain couples TRBV3-1 to TRBJ2-5; 7 bases fit TRBD2. This receptor was taken from a female donor with early-stage non-small cell lung cancer. Here the sequenced sample was PBMCs, taken at surgery. The CDR3 protein is CASSQRGLPKETQYF. CDR3 DNA sequence: TGTGCCAGCAGCCAACGGGGACTACCAAAAGAGACCCAGTACTTC.